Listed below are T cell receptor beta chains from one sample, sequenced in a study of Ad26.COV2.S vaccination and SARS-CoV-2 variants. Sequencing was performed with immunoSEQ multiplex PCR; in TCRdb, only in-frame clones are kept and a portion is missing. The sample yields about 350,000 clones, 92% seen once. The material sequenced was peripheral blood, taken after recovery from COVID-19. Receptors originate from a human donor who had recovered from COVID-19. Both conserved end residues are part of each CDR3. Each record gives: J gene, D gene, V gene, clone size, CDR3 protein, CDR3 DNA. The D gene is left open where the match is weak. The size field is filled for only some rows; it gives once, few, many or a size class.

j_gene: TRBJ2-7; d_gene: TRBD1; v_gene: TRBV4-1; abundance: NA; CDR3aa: CASSQNPGQGPYEQYF; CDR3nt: TGCGCCAGCAGCCAAAACCCGGGACAGGGCCCCTACGAGCAGTACTTC
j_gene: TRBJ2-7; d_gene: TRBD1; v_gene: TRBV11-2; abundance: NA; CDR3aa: CASSLGQGGEQYF; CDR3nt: TGTGCCAGCAGCTTGGGACAGGGGGGCGAGCAGTACTTC
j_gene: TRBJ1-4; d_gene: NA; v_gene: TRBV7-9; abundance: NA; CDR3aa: CASGDGEKLFF; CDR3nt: TGTGCCAGCGGTGACGGTGAAAAACTGTTTTTT
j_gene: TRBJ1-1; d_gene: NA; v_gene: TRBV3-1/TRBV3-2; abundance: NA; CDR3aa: CASSLEGGTEAFF; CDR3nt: TGTGCCAGCAGCCTCGAGGGGGGCACTGAAGCTTTCTTT
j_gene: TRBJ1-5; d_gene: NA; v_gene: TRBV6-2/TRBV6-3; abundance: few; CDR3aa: CASSSTYQPQHF; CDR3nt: TGTGCCAGCAGTTCTACATACCAGCCCCAGCATTTT
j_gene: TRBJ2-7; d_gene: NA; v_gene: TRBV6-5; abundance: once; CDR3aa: CASTRTGRDEQYF; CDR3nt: TGTGCCAGCACTAGGACGGGGCGGGATGAGCAGTACTTC
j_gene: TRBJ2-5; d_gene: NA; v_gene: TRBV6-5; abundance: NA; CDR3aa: CASSRVRQETQYF; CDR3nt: TGTGCCAGCAGTAGGGTTCGGCAAGAGACCCAGTACTTC
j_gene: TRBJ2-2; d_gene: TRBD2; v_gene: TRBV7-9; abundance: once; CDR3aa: CASSLARLAGSTGELFF; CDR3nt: TGTGCCAGCAGCTTAGCTCGGCTAGCGGGGTCGACCGGGGAGCTGTTTTTT
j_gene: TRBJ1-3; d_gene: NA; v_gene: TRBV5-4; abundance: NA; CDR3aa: CASSLNPRPPTEHTIYF; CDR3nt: TGTGCCAGCAGCTTGAATCCCCGTCCCCCTACAGAACACACCATATATTTT
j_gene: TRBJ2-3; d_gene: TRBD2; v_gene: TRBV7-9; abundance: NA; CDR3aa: CASSLAVQRGSDTQYF; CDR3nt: TGTGCCAGCAGCTTAGCTGTGCAGCGGGGATCAGATACGCAGTATTTT
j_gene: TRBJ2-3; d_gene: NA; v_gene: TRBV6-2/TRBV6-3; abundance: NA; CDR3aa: CASSGITSTDTQYF; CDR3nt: TGTGCCAGCAGTGGTATAACTAGCACAGATACGCAGTATTTT
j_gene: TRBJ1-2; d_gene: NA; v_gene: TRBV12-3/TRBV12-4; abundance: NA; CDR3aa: CASTPGRWYGYTF; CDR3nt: TGTGCCAGCACCCCAGGCCGGTGGTATGGCTACACCTTC
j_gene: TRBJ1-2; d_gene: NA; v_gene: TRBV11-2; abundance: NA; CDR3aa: CASSPGLNYGYTF; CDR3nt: TGTGCCAGCAGCCCGGGACTGAACTATGGCTACACCTTC
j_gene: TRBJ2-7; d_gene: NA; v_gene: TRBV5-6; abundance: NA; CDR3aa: CASSLGQGGGYYEQYF; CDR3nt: TGTGCCAGCAGCTTGGGGCAGGGAGGGGGCTACTACGAGCAGTACTTC
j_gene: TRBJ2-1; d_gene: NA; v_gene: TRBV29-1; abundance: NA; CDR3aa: CSVERGGYNEQFF; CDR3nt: TGCAGCGTTGAGAGAGGGGGTTACAATGAGCAGTTCTTC
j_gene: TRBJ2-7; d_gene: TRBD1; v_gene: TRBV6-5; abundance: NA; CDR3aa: CASSRTGRNEQYF; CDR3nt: TGTGCCAGCAGCCGGACAGGGCGCAACGAGCAGTACTTC
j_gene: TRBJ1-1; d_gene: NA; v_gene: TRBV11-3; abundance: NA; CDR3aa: CASSLGGRGNTEAFF; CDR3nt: TGTGCCAGCAGCTTAGGTGGCAGGGGGAACACTGAAGCTTTCTTT
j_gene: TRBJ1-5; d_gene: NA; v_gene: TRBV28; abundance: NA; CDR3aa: CASSFEGGGQPQHF; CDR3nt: TGTGCCAGCAGTTTTGAGGGGGGCGGTCAGCCCCAGCATTTT
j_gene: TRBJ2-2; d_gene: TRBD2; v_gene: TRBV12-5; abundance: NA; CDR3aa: CASGLPSGTINTGELFF; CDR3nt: TGTGCTAGTGGTTTGCCCTCCGGGACTATAAACACCGGGGAGCTGTTTTTT
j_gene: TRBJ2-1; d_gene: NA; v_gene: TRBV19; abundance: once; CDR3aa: CASSIGRGSYNEQFF; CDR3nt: TGTGCCAGTAGTATTGGCAGGGGCTCCTACAATGAGCAGTTCTTC
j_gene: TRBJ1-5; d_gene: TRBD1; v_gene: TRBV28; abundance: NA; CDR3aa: CASRTRGYRGRNQPQHF; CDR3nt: TGTGCCAGCAGGACTCGGGGGTACAGGGGGCGAAATCAGCCCCAGCATTTT